The rows below give T cell receptor beta chains drawn from one sample of a study of a mutant IDH1 vaccine in newly diagnosed glioma. These receptors' targets are unknown. The method was immunoSEQ multiplex PCR; TCRdb's version includes in-frame clones alone and lacks a portion of them. The table includes under 150,000 clones, 85% to 90% detected once. The sample in question was PBMCs, obtained from a glioma patient whose treatment included an IDH1 peptide vaccine. The source of these receptors is a woman aged 45-65 years with glioma. The CDR3 runs from the conserved cysteine through the conserved F or W. Each record gives: clone size, CDR3 length, D gene, J gene, V gene, CDR3 protein, CDR3 DNA. The D gene is left open where the match is weak. The size entry is marked missing in some rows and otherwise reads once, few, many or a size class.

>.|19|TRBD2|TRBJ2-4|TRBV30
CAWSIEGLAGGVTKNIQYF
TGTGCCTGGAGTATAGAGGGACTAGCGGGAGGAGTAACCAAAAACATTCAGTACTTC
>.|15|.|TRBJ1-1|TRBV30
CAWSVTPVRDTEAFF
TGTGCCTGGAGTGTTACCCCTGTCAGGGACACTGAAGCTTTCTTT
>once|14|.|TRBJ2-7|TRBV9
CASNQGGQRSEQYF
TGTGCCAGCAACCAAGGAGGACAGCGGTCTGAGCAGTACTTC
>few|14|.|TRBJ1-1|TRBV28
CASRSTGMDTEAFF
TGTGCCAGCAGGTCTACAGGGATGGACACTGAAGCTTTCTTT
>once|14|TRBD2|TRBJ2-1|TRBV4-1
CASSRTPTSGEQFF
TGCGCCAGCAGCCGGACCCCCACTAGCGGTGAGCAGTTCTTC
>.|14|.|TRBJ2-5|TRBV30
CAWIGGVNQEIQYF
TGTGCCTGGATAGGCGGAGTGAACCAAGAGATCCAGTACTTC
>.|14|.|TRBJ2-7|TRBV5-1
CASSPRGATYEQYF
TGCGCCAGCAGCCCCAGGGGGGCCACCTACGAGCAGTACTTC
>.|14|TRBD2|TRBJ2-7|TRBV7-9
CASSLNSGITEQYF
TGTGCCAGCAGCTTAAATAGCGGGATAACCGAGCAGTACTTC
>.|13|.|TRBJ1-1|TRBV9
CASSAGPGPEAFF
TGTGCCAGCAGCGCCGGACCAGGCCCTGAAGCTTTCTTT
>.|13|TRBD1|TRBJ1-2|TRBV29-1
CSVEGDRVDGYTF
TGCAGCGTTGAGGGGGACAGGGTTGATGGCTACACCTTC
>.|15|.|TRBJ2-1|TRBV9
CASSVEGTFYNEQFF
TGTGCCAGCAGCGTAGAAGGCACTTTTTACAATGAGCAGTTCTTC
>.|17|TRBD2|TRBJ2-3|TRBV7-3
CASSLGASGSRADTQYF
TGTGCCAGCAGCTTAGGAGCTAGCGGGAGTAGGGCAGATACGCAGTATTTT
>.|12|.|TRBJ2-7|TRBV7-9
CASSLGAVEQYF
TGTGCCAGCAGCTTGGGAGCGGTCGAGCAGTACTTC
>.|15|TRBD2|TRBJ2-3|TRBV13
CASSGRREVTDTQYF
TGTGCCAGCAGCGGACGGCGGGAGGTGACAGATACGCAGTATTTT
>.|15|.|TRBJ1-5|TRBV25-1
CASSETGRSNQPQHF
TGTGCCAGCAGTGAAACAGGGAGAAGCAATCAGCCCCAGCATTTT
>.|13|.|TRBJ2-1|TRBV30
CAWNHQQGSEQFF
TGTGCCTGGAACCATCAACAGGGCTCTGAGCAGTTCTTC
>.|13|.|TRBJ1-5|TRBV10-3
CATRAGLNQPQHF
TGTGCCACCAGAGCGGGGCTCAATCAGCCCCAGCATTTT
>.|17|TRBD1|TRBJ1-1|TRBV5-1
CASSKEGQTSMNTEAFF
TGCGCCAGCAGCAAGGAGGGACAGACTTCCATGAACACTGAAGCTTTCTTT
>.|17|TRBD2|TRBJ2-1|TRBV5-1
CASSLRGTSASYNEQFF
TGCGCCAGCAGCCTAAGAGGGACTAGCGCGTCCTACAATGAGCAGTTCTTC
>.|17|.|TRBJ2-1|TRBV7-7
CASSPQENPSSYNEQFF
TGTGCTAGCAGCCCCCAGGAGAACCCGAGCTCCTACAATGAGCAGTTCTTC
>.|15|TRBD2|TRBJ2-1|TRBV5-6
CASSLLAGPFNEQFF
TGTGCCAGCAGCTTACTAGCGGGGCCTTTCAATGAGCAGTTCTTC
>.|13|.|TRBJ2-7|TRBV28
CASSFWGESEQYF
TGTGCCAGCAGTTTTTGGGGGGAGAGCGAGCAGTACTTC
>.|14|.|TRBJ1-2|TRBV13
CASSFGLGFYGYTF
TGTGCCAGCAGCTTTGGTTTGGGTTTCTATGGCTACACCTTC
>.|14|.|TRBJ1-4|TRBV5-1
CASSLAAGNEKLFF
TGCGCCAGCAGCTTGGCCGCGGGTAATGAAAAACTGTTTTTT
>.|13|.|TRBJ2-3|TRBV7-3
CASSFHRTDTQYF
TGTGCCAGCAGCTTCCACCGCACAGATACGCAGTATTTT
>.|16|TRBD2|TRBJ2-1|TRBV7-8
CASSLKLAGAYNEQFF
TGTGCCAGCAGCTTAAAACTAGCGGGCGCCTACAATGAGCAGTTCTTC
>few|17|.|TRBJ2-2|TRBV11-3
CASSPIFGATNTGELFF
TGTGCCAGCAGCCCTATCTTTGGGGCAACGAACACCGGGGAGCTGTTTTTT
>.|14|.|TRBJ1-6|TRBV6-6
CASSYPHGGSPLHF
TGTGCCAGCAGTTACCCCCACGGGGGTTCACCCCTCCACTTT
>.|15|TRBD1|TRBJ2-7|TRBV27
CASSHRDRISYEQYF
TGTGCCAGCAGTCATCGGGACAGGATCTCCTACGAGCAGTACTTC
>.|15|.|TRBJ1-5|TRBV27
CASSHREGSNQPQHF
TGTGCCAGCAGCCACAGGGAAGGTAGCAATCAGCCCCAGCATTTT
>.|13|.|TRBJ1-2|TRBV5-1
CASSPPQGNGYTF
TGCGCCAGCAGCCCCCCACAGGGTAATGGCTACACCTTC
>.|14|.|TRBJ2-7|TRBV11-2
CASSLVLFSYEQYF
TGTGCCAGCAGCTTAGTACTTTTCTCCTACGAGCAGTACTTC
>.|14|TRBD1|TRBJ2-7|TRBV28
CASSQRDSSYEQYF
TGTGCCAGCAGTCAACGGGACAGCTCCTACGAGCAGTACTTC
>.|13|.|TRBJ1-3|TRBV5-1
CASSPDIGNTIYF
TGCGCCAGCAGCCCGGACATTGGAAACACCATATATTTT
>.|14|.|TRBJ2-3|TRBV7-9
CASSLAGGTDTQYF
TGTGCCAGCAGCTTAGCGGGGGGCACAGATACGCAGTATTTT
>.|14|TRBD2|TRBJ2-1|TRBV11-2
CASSLAGGYNEQFF
TGTGCCAGCAGCTTAGCGGGAGGGTACAATGAGCAGTTCTTC
>.|13|.|TRBJ2-5|TRBV5-1
CASSMGAPLEQYF
TGCGCCAGCAGCATGGGGGCCCCCCTGGAGCAGTACTTC
>.|14|.|TRBJ1-5|TRBV28
CASTRTGAGQPQHF
TGTGCCAGCACCCGGACGGGTGCGGGTCAGCCCCAGCATTTT
>.|14|.|TRBJ2-7|TRBV28
CASSTPSHSYEQYF
TGTGCCAGCAGCACGCCTAGCCACTCCTACGAGCAGTACTTC
>once|13|.|TRBJ2-2|TRBV7-2
CASSPWDTGELFF
TGTGCCAGCAGCCCGTGGGACACCGGGGAGCTGTTTTTT
>.|13|.|TRBJ2-7|TRBV6-1
CASSGRVGYEQYF
TGTGCCAGCAGTGGGAGGGTAGGCTACGAGCAGTACTTC
>.|13|.|TRBJ2-7|TRBV19
CASSRGQEGEQYF
TGTGCCAGTAGTCGGGGTCAAGAGGGGGAGCAGTACTTC
>.|16|.|TRBJ2-2|TRBV7-3
CASSFQTGPNTGELFF
TGTGCCAGCAGCTTTCAGACAGGCCCGAACACCGGGGAGCTGTTTTTT
>.|13|.|TRBJ2-7|TRBV28
CASTLVAGYEQYF
TGTGCCAGCACTTTAGTAGCAGGCTACGAGCAGTACTTC